This T cell receptor (beta chain) is drawn from a study of T cells in Graves' hyperthyroidism and ophthalmopathy. Study-level findings and limits: Also found in blood were most expanded thyroid clonotypes above 0.001.

Germline CDR1 reads MDHEN; CDR2 reads SYDVKM. V was cut by 7 bases and J by 2 bases, with 17 bases left in between. The CDR3 runs 15 residues. Amplified TCR beta CDR3 regions came from RNA transcripts. The study used the HTBI primer set for a first-round RT-PCR of the TCR CDR3. Each CDR3 protein is one row after TCRdb ran MiXCR on the multiplex PCR reads. This sample carries around 300,000 distinct CDR3 sequences, roughly 13% of them seen once, and the ten largest clones take about a third. This clonotype came up many times. What it binds is unknown. Isolation of PBMCs was performed on about 9.9 ml fresh peripheral blood.

This TCR came from a woman aged 40 to 55 with Graves' ophthalmopathy. The material sequenced was blood. The chain couples TRBV28 to TRBJ2-5; D perhaps matches TRBD2 (6 bases). Written as DNA, the CDR3 is TGTGCCAGCAACAGTGCTAGCGCTTCACAAGAGACCCAGTACTTC. This gives the protein CASNSASASQETQYF. Drawing the rest from reference TRBV28 and TRBJ2-5, the complete variable domain is DVKVTQSSRYLVKRTGEKVFLECVQDMDHENMFWYRQDPGLGLRLIYFSYDVKMKEKGDIPEGYSVSREKKERFSLILESASTNQTSMYLCASNSASASQETQYFGPGTRLLVL.